This T cell receptor beta chain was found in a study of shared clonotypes between healthy human individuals. The study's findings and limits: A reduction in generation probabilities was seen for non-shared clonotypes relative to those shared by all four donors. Researchers sampled only blood; tissue repertoires likely differ.

Original data processing: Junction-only immunoSEQ data arrived without quality scores, meaning filtering differed. Profiling relied on immunoSEQ multiplex PCR, and the TCRdb table lists in-frame clones only, not all of them. V, J and clone size are taken as reported in that table, and D and trimming were inferred from the DNA itself. The table includes about 1.5 million clones, roughly 97% detected once. This CDR3 is 15 amino acids long. Trimming took off 1 base at V and 2 bases at J, with 11 bases between the two ends. The V gene's germline CDR1 is SGHDN and CDR2 FVKESK. Study donors comprised healthy, HIV-negative adults devoid of recent acute infection or vaccination. Points on this clone: Its antigen remains unidentified.

The rearrangement links TRBV14 to TRBJ1-1; D remains unclear. Sequencing was carried out using naive CD4+ T cells sorted from blood. Subset noted: CD45RA+ positively selected. The source is a man aged 25 to 45 in good health. The CDR3 loop reads CASSQARGPNTEAFF. In nucleotides, the CDR3 is TGTGCCAGCAGCCAAGCCAGAGGACCTAACACTGAAGCTTTCTTT.